This T cell receptor (beta chain) originates from a study of beta chain features in type 1 diabetes. Study-wide results and limits: For Type 1 diabetes patients, all four CD4+ subsets carried TCRB CDR3s that were moderately but significantly shorter.

What was sequenced were expressed TCRB transcripts, since all of the isolated RNA had been reverse transcribed. Assay: immunoSEQ multiplex PCR; the TCRdb copy retains only in-frame clones and omits some. Of 200,000 to 300,000 clones detected, about a fifth appear once; the ten largest clones hold 0.025% to 0.035%. Germline-derived CDR1 and CDR2 are MNHEY and SMNVEV (reference sequence). The CDR3 is 15 amino acids. Trimming removed 6 bases from V and 5 bases from J; junction bases left unmatched: 13. This clone was detected a few times. The antigen remains undetermined. Sequencing was done on a sample of naive CD4+ T cells from blood. This clonotype originated in a woman between 40 and 50 years old with type 1 diabetes. The chain couples TRBV27 to TRBJ2-7; 7 bases are shared with TRBD1. In DNA, the CDR3 is TGTGCCAGCAGCCTTAGGGGGCAGGTTGCCGACGAGCAGTACTTC. Protein: CASSLRGQVADEQYF.